One and the same sample provided the 9 T cell receptor beta chains below, sequenced in a study of blood T cell repertoires in COVID-19. Clones were sequenced by immunoSEQ multiplex PCR, and TCRdb holds only the in-frame ones, with some missing. The sample comprises more than 85,000 clones, almost 85% of which are singletons, and 9.5% to 10% rests with the top ten. The sample taken for sequencing was peripheral blood. These receptors were obtained from a middle-aged man with active or convalescent COVID-19.

The J gene is TRBJ2-5, the V gene TRBV3-1 (or the pseudogene TRBV3-2), with 8 bases fitting TRBD1. Germline CDR1 and CDR2: LGHDT and YNNKEL (reference sequence). The CDR3 spans 19 residues. J lost 3 bases, V lost 1 base, and 16 bases had no gene match. The CDR3 DNA follows: TGTGCCAGCAGCCAAGTAAGGTCAGGGGGCTTGGTAAGGGAAGAGACCCAGTACTTC. It codes for CASSQVRSGGLVREETQYF.

V and J are TRBV9 and TRBJ2-7, with TRBD1 matching over 10 bases. The CDR3 runs to 16 residues. The germline gives CDR1 SGDLS, CDR2 YYNGEE. Losses at the gene ends were 4 bases for V and 7 bases for J; bases not matched to a gene: 14. CDR3: CASSPSPTGGAGEQYF. The CDR3 DNA is TGTGCCAGCAGCCCTTCTCCGACAGGGGGCGCGGGAGAGCAGTACTTC.

The gene calls are TRBV5-3 and TRBJ2-6, with 9 bases fitting TRBD1. TRBV5-3 is annotated as an ORF whose role is uncertain. V lost 5 bases to trimming and J lost 0 bases; unmatched junction nucleotides: 6. This CDR3 is 17 amino acids long. CDR3 sequence reads: CARRTDRGHSGANVLTF. The CDR3 DNA follows: TGTGCCAGAAGAACGGACAGGGGACACTCTGGGGCCAACGTCCTGACTTTC.

This clone was observed a few times. This sequence joins TRBV4-2 and TRBJ1-1, with 9 bases lining up with TRBD1. The CDR3 totals 16 residues. V was clipped by 1 base and J by 1 base; unmatched bases: 4. The germline CDR1 and CDR2 sequences are LGHNA and YNFKEQ. Here the CDR3 DNA reads TGTGCCAGCAGCCAAGCGATGACAGGGGGGAACACTGAAGCTTTCTTT. As protein: CASSQAMTGGNTEAFF.

CDR3 sequence: CASSEDWHVGANVLTF. Written as DNA, the CDR3 is TGTGCCAGCAGTGAGGACTGGCACGTTGGGGCCAACGTCCTGACTTTC. This rearrangement joins TRBV25-1 to TRBJ2-6, with D maybe TRBD2 (5 bases). Trimming shortened V by 3 bases and J by 3 bases, and 12 bases separated the two germline ends. Germline CDR1 MGHDK, CDR2 SYGVNS. This CDR3 region has 16 residues.

The CDR3 reads CASSQDGTGASYGYTF. The CDR3 coding sequence is TGTGCCAGCAGCCAGGACGGTACAGGAGCCTCCTATGGCTACACCTTC. This sequence joins TRBV14 and TRBJ1-2; D possibly corresponds to TRBD1 (5 bases). V was clipped by 3 bases and J by 4 bases, with 18 bases between them. The CDR3 has 16 amino acids. Germline assignment: CDR1 SGHDN and CDR2 FVKESK.

The chain recombines TRBV19 with TRBJ1-6, with TRBD1 as a possible D gene (6 bases). V was shortened by 3 bases and J by 4 bases, with 10 bases between the two germline ends. The CDR3 spans 15 residues. CDR1 and CDR2 (germline): LNHDA, SQIVND (reference sequence). The CDR3 spells CASSIGQTYNSPLHF. Written as DNA, the CDR3 is TGTGCCAGTAGTATCGGACAGACTTATAATTCACCCCTCCACTTT.

The rearrangement uses TRBV5-6 and TRBJ2-3, with 9 bases aligning to TRBD1. Germline V lookup: CDR1 SGHDT, CDR2 YYEEEE. Germline trimming cut 3 bases from V and 1 base from J; bases unmatched to any gene: 0. The CDR3 sequence is 14 residues long. The CDR3 here is CASSWTGGTDTQYF. The CDR3 DNA sequence: TGTGCCAGCAGCTGGACAGGGGGCACAGATACGCAGTATTTT.

The rearrangement joins TRBV29-1 to TRBJ2-5; maybe TRBD1 (6 bases). This CDR3 has 12 residues. Trimming left V 4 bases short and J 2 bases short, with 8 bases between. Germline-derived CDR1 and CDR2 are SQVTM and ANQGSEA. The CDR3 DNA is TGCAGCGTTGTAACAGGGCAAGAGACCCAGTACTTC. Translating it yields CSVVTGQETQYF. The whole variable domain, remainder taken from reference TRBV29-1 and TRBJ2-5, is SAVISQKPSRDICQRGTSLTIQCQVDSQVTMMFWYRQQPGQSLTLIATANQGSEATYESGFVIDKFPISRPNLTFSTLTVSNMSPEDSSIYLCSVVTGQETQYFGPGTRLLVL.